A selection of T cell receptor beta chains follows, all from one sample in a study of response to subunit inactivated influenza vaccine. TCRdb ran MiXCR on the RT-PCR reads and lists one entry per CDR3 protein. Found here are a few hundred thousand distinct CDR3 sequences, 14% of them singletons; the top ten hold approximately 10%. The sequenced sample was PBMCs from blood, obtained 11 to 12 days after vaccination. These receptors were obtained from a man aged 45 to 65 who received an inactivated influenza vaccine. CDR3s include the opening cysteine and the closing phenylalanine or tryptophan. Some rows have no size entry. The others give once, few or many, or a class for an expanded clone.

cdr3_aa: CASSLVPDGPQHF; v_call: TRBV7-2; j_call: TRBJ1-5; clone_size: -
cdr3_aa: CASRQDIILYGYTF; v_call: TRBV6-1; j_call: TRBJ1-2; clone_size: once
cdr3_aa: CASSLDPLVGELFF; v_call: TRBV11-3; j_call: TRBJ2-2; clone_size: few
cdr3_aa: CATSRYLAGVPYEQYF; v_call: TRBV15; j_call: TRBJ2-7; clone_size: -
cdr3_aa: CASSHRDLIRATYEQYF; v_call: TRBV10-2; j_call: TRBJ2-7; clone_size: few
cdr3_aa: CASSTPAGETQYF; v_call: TRBV4-1; j_call: TRBJ2-5; clone_size: few
cdr3_aa: CASSSQQGSEQYF; v_call: TRBV5-4; j_call: TRBJ2-7; clone_size: -
cdr3_aa: CSVEKGSTDTQYF; v_call: TRBV29-1; j_call: TRBJ2-3; clone_size: -
cdr3_aa: CASSRIGGSNEKLFF; v_call: TRBV12-3/TRBV12-4; j_call: TRBJ1-4; clone_size: -
cdr3_aa: CASSPTRGDTQYF; v_call: TRBV5-1; j_call: TRBJ2-3; clone_size: few
cdr3_aa: CSALGLLNTGELFF; v_call: TRBV20-1; j_call: TRBJ2-2; clone_size: few
cdr3_aa: CSARAPTSGRHYEQYF; v_call: TRBV20-1; j_call: TRBJ2-7; clone_size: few
cdr3_aa: CASSFTLGTEAFF; v_call: TRBV28; j_call: TRBJ1-1; clone_size: few
cdr3_aa: CASSDGDTEAFF; v_call: TRBV2; j_call: TRBJ1-1; clone_size: -
cdr3_aa: CASSEVRKETQYF; v_call: TRBV2; j_call: TRBJ2-5; clone_size: -
cdr3_aa: CASSFRQETQYF; v_call: TRBV7-8; j_call: TRBJ2-5; clone_size: few
cdr3_aa: CATSDDLASGGWHNEQFF; v_call: TRBV24-1; j_call: TRBJ2-1; clone_size: few
cdr3_aa: CASSQQGPGAYEQYF; v_call: TRBV4-1; j_call: TRBJ2-7; clone_size: few
cdr3_aa: CASSSDTSLTQYF; v_call: TRBV5-6; j_call: TRBJ2-3; clone_size: -
cdr3_aa: CASSQGIITTMRQFF; v_call: TRBV4-1; j_call: TRBJ2-1; clone_size: once
cdr3_aa: CASSQEAGINTGELFF; v_call: TRBV7-2; j_call: TRBJ2-2; clone_size: few
cdr3_aa: CASSSPLGVGETQYF; v_call: TRBV9; j_call: TRBJ2-5; clone_size: few
cdr3_aa: CASSYRTVRAAYNEQFF; v_call: TRBV5-5; j_call: TRBJ2-1; clone_size: few
cdr3_aa: CAIQPGQLYEQYF; v_call: TRBV6-1; j_call: TRBJ2-7; clone_size: -
cdr3_aa: CAISGTENTGELFF; v_call: TRBV10-3; j_call: TRBJ2-2; clone_size: many
cdr3_aa: CASSAPGLAESGEQFF; v_call: TRBV7-8; j_call: TRBJ2-1; clone_size: -
cdr3_aa: CSARDTAGGLAGGAGEQYF; v_call: TRBV20-1; j_call: TRBJ2-7; clone_size: -
cdr3_aa: CASSFGLAGGPAEQYF; v_call: TRBV7-2; j_call: TRBJ2-7; clone_size: few
cdr3_aa: CSVALSANYGYTF; v_call: TRBV29-1; j_call: TRBJ1-2; clone_size: -
cdr3_aa: CASSHERGGLYQETQYF; v_call: TRBV14; j_call: TRBJ2-5; clone_size: few
cdr3_aa: CSARAGQGRYEQYF; v_call: TRBV20-1; j_call: TRBJ2-7; clone_size: few
cdr3_aa: CAISPGTSAYGYTF; v_call: TRBV10-3; j_call: TRBJ1-2; clone_size: few
cdr3_aa: CASRDMAIYEQYF; v_call: TRBV2; j_call: TRBJ2-7; clone_size: few
cdr3_aa: CASSRRTGYNSPLHF; v_call: TRBV5-1; j_call: TRBJ1-6; clone_size: -
cdr3_aa: CATRQGAGDTGELFF; v_call: TRBV24-1; j_call: TRBJ2-2; clone_size: -
cdr3_aa: CASSPLGEQGVAFF; v_call: TRBV5-1; j_call: TRBJ1-1; clone_size: few
cdr3_aa: CSADTGRHIQYF; v_call: TRBV20-1; j_call: TRBJ2-4; clone_size: many
cdr3_aa: CASSLAEWVSGSSYEQYF; v_call: TRBV7-6; j_call: TRBJ2-7; clone_size: -
cdr3_aa: CASSQERPGIGYEQYF; v_call: TRBV4-1; j_call: TRBJ2-7; clone_size: -
cdr3_aa: CASSYLDRAAYYEQYF; v_call: TRBV6-5; j_call: TRBJ2-7; clone_size: few
cdr3_aa: CASSLNPTGSTDTQYF; v_call: TRBV3-1; j_call: TRBJ2-3; clone_size: -
cdr3_aa: CASSGRAGDEKFF; v_call: TRBV9; j_call: TRBJ2-1; clone_size: few
cdr3_aa: CASSLNRPLPNQPQHF; v_call: TRBV9; j_call: TRBJ1-5; clone_size: few
cdr3_aa: CSAQGSGGQETQYF; v_call: TRBV20-1; j_call: TRBJ2-5; clone_size: few
cdr3_aa: CASSFEAGREKLFF; v_call: TRBV5-1; j_call: TRBJ1-4; clone_size: few